This TCR beta chain was captured by sequencing in a study of T cells in tuberculosis. Cells were sorted from thawed PBMC rested overnight and stained with GMM-loaded CD1B tetramer, viability dye and anti-CD3. C32 glucose monomycolate from Rhodococcus equi was loaded onto the CD1B tetramers. Each donor contributed roughly 100,000 sorted tetramer-negative cells. Germline CDR1 reads MNHNS; CDR2 reads SASEGT. V was pared by 6 bases and J by 5 bases, with 2 bases of the junction left unmatched. The CDR3 length is 15 residues. No alpha-beta pairing information exists for these sequences. Method: immunoSEQ multiplex PCR; TCRdb's copy keeps in-frame clones and lacks some. Found here are about 59,000 clones, approximately 80% of them singletons; the top ten hold roughly 12%.

The sample was CD1b-GMM tetramer-negative cells sorted from PBMCs. The sequence was obtained from an adult woman with latent tuberculosis. The J gene is TRBJ2-2, the V gene TRBV6-1; 14 bases are shared with TRBD2. The CDR3 DNA sequence: TGTGCCAGCAGGGGACTAGCGGGAGTTACCGGGGAGCTGTTTTTT. Encoded protein: CASRGLAGVTGELFF.